The count of the clone carrying this T cell receptor (beta chain) is one. Its antigen is unidentified. These data are taken from a study of cytomegalovirus exposure and HLA in healthy donors. The V gene's germline CDR1 is SGHTA and CDR2 FQGNSA. The V end lost 4 bases, the J end lost 7 bases, and 8 bases lay between the germline ends. CDR3 length: 13 amino acids. Study observations and caveats: The study found most TCR sequences rare, yet found some public TCRs in many donors. The authors later found TCR association rates varying by HLA locus, with DRB1 most and HLA-C fewest.

13 Jbeta primers and 60 Vbeta primers were used for the PCR. TCRdb's table, derived via immunoSEQ multiplex PCR, lists solely in-frame clones and lacks some. Counted here are some 150,000 clones, roughly 84% occurring once; the ten biggest clones make up around 1.5%. V and J are TRBV7-2 and TRBJ1-6; D not certain. The source material was PBMCs. The sequence was collected from a male donor in good health and CMV-seronegative. The CDR3, as DNA: TGTGCCAGCAGCTCCGCGGGCAATTCACCCCTCCACTTT. Translated: CASSSAGNSPLHF.